This record covers a single T cell receptor beta chain. The germline CDR1 and CDR2 sequences are LGHDT and YNNKEL (reference sequence). Trimming at V came to 4 bases and at J to 4 bases, leaving 13 bases not matched to a gene. This CDR3 is 18 amino acids long. The sample comes from a study of blood T cell repertoires in COVID-19. Some clones are missing from TCRdb's copy, which holds only in-frame ones; the method was immunoSEQ multiplex PCR. The data show 350,000 to 400,000 clones, more than 70% seen once. Sequences were obtained from PBMCs or T cells enriched from blood (not recorded which). The receptor's source is a woman aged 18-29 years who had recovered from COVID-19. J is TRBJ2-3 and V is TRBV3-1 (or the pseudogene TRBV3-2), with 11 bases aligning to TRBD2. The CDR3 protein is CASSPRGHSGGAPDTQYF. CDR3 DNA: TGTGCCAGCAGCCCCCGGGGGCATAGCGGGGGGGCCCCAGATACGCAGTATTTT.